This is a list of T cell receptor beta chains from one sample in a study of spatial heterogeneity in lung cancer. MiXCR was run by TCRdb on the 5' RACE reads, yielding one entry per CDR3 protein. Of roughly 10,000 distinct CDR3 sequences in the sample, about 5.7% are singletons; the top ten hold approximately 30%. This specimen consisted of PBMCs, obtained at surgery. Source of these receptors: a male donor with early-stage non-small cell lung cancer. The CDR3 runs from the conserved cysteine through the conserved F or W. Each record gives: D gene, clone size, J gene, V gene, CDR3 protein, CDR3 DNA. The D gene is left open where the match is weak. Not all rows give a size; the values are once, few, many and, for expanded clones, a class.

d_gene: .; abundance: .; j_gene: TRBJ2-6; v_gene: TRBV5-1; CDR3aa: CASSRGNPSGANVLTF; CDR3nt: TGCGCCAGCAGCCGGGGGAACCCCTCTGGGGCCAACGTCCTGACTTTC
d_gene: .; abundance: few; j_gene: TRBJ2-7; v_gene: TRBV7-9; CDR3aa: CASSSSSERSYEQYF; CDR3nt: TGTGCCAGCAGCTCAAGTTCCGAGCGATCCTACGAGCAGTACTTC
d_gene: TRBD2; abundance: few; j_gene: TRBJ2-3; v_gene: TRBV18; CDR3aa: CASSPALAGGGDTQYF; CDR3nt: TGTGCCAGCTCACCGGCGCTAGCGGGAGGGGGAGATACGCAGTATTTT
d_gene: TRBD2; abundance: many; j_gene: TRBJ2-3; v_gene: TRBV18; CDR3aa: CASSPPGLAGVPTQYF; CDR3nt: TGTGCCAGCTCACCACCGGGGCTAGCGGGAGTTCCTACGCAGTATTTT
d_gene: TRBD1; abundance: many; j_gene: TRBJ2-1; v_gene: TRBV6-1; CDR3aa: CASIRGRGDEQFF; CDR3nt: TGTGCCAGCATCAGGGGGAGAGGCGATGAGCAGTTCTTC
d_gene: TRBD2; abundance: medium-sized; j_gene: TRBJ2-7; v_gene: TRBV3-1; CDR3aa: CASSQDKLAGAYEQYF; CDR3nt: TGTGCCAGCAGCCAAGATAAGCTAGCGGGAGCCTACGAGCAGTACTTC
d_gene: .; abundance: few; j_gene: TRBJ2-5; v_gene: TRBV5-6; CDR3aa: CASSLLSGEETQYF; CDR3nt: TGTGCCAGCAGCTTGCTTTCGGGGGAAGAGACCCAGTACTTC
d_gene: TRBD1; abundance: many; j_gene: TRBJ1-6; v_gene: TRBV5-6; CDR3aa: CASSLGQTDSPLHF; CDR3nt: TGTGCCAGCAGCCTGGGACAGACGGATTCACCCCTCCACTTT
d_gene: .; abundance: many; j_gene: TRBJ1-1; v_gene: TRBV3-1; CDR3aa: CASTPSQGTEAFF; CDR3nt: TGTGCCAGCACCCCATCACAGGGTACTGAAGCTTTCTTT
d_gene: TRBD1; abundance: many; j_gene: TRBJ1-2; v_gene: TRBV5-1; CDR3aa: CASSRGQATNYGYTF; CDR3nt: TGCGCCAGCAGCAGGGGACAGGCAACCAACTATGGCTACACCTTC
d_gene: TRBD1; abundance: few; j_gene: TRBJ2-2; v_gene: TRBV29-1; CDR3aa: CSVTDRVLNTGELFF; CDR3nt: TGCAGCGTAACCGACAGGGTCCTGAACACCGGGGAGCTGTTTTTT
d_gene: TRBD1; abundance: many; j_gene: TRBJ2-7; v_gene: TRBV11-2; CDR3aa: CASSPDRGREQYF; CDR3nt: TGTGCCAGCAGCCCAGACAGGGGGCGCGAGCAGTACTTC
d_gene: .; abundance: .; j_gene: TRBJ2-7; v_gene: TRBV18; CDR3aa: CASSPTSLDEQYF; CDR3nt: TGTGCCAGCTCACCCACATCCCTTGACGAGCAGTACTTC
d_gene: .; abundance: few; j_gene: TRBJ1-1; v_gene: TRBV29-1; CDR3aa: CSVARVGQAFF; CDR3nt: TGCAGCGTTGCCAGGGTTGGTCAAGCTTTCTTT
d_gene: .; abundance: many; j_gene: TRBJ2-3; v_gene: TRBV28; CDR3aa: CASSAPGSEDTQYF; CDR3nt: TGTGCCAGCAGCGCACCGGGGTCAGAAGATACGCAGTATTTT
d_gene: .; abundance: many; j_gene: TRBJ1-5; v_gene: TRBV19; CDR3aa: CASTLQGHNQPQHF; CDR3nt: TGTGCCAGTACCTTACAGGGTCACAATCAGCCCCAGCATTTT
d_gene: .; abundance: many; j_gene: TRBJ1-6; v_gene: TRBV7-9; CDR3aa: CASSARDWGYSPLHF; CDR3nt: TGTGCCAGCAGCGCGAGGGACTGGGGCTATTCACCCCTCCACTTT
d_gene: .; abundance: many; j_gene: TRBJ2-7; v_gene: TRBV29-1; CDR3aa: CSVDPGTPVWQYF; CDR3nt: TGCAGCGTTGACCCAGGGACCCCCGTATGGCAGTACTTC
d_gene: TRBD2; abundance: many; j_gene: TRBJ2-7; v_gene: TRBV9; CDR3aa: CASSAHKGTSGYEQYF; CDR3nt: TGTGCCAGCAGCGCCCACAAGGGGACTAGCGGCTACGAGCAGTACTTC
d_gene: TRBD1; abundance: medium-sized; j_gene: TRBJ2-6; v_gene: TRBV28; CDR3aa: CASSFWGTGHFSGANVLTF; CDR3nt: TGTGCCAGCAGTTTTTGGGGGACAGGGCATTTCTCTGGGGCCAACGTCCTGACTTTC
d_gene: .; abundance: many; j_gene: TRBJ2-7; v_gene: TRBV20-1; CDR3aa: CSAREGASYEQYF; CDR3nt: TGCAGTGCTAGAGAAGGGGCATCCTACGAGCAGTACTTC
d_gene: .; abundance: .; j_gene: TRBJ2-2; v_gene: TRBV20-1; CDR3aa: CSASTRRESTGELFF; CDR3nt: TGCAGTGCTAGTACGAGGAGGGAAAGCACCGGGGAGCTGTTTTTT
d_gene: TRBD1; abundance: medium-sized; j_gene: TRBJ1-5; v_gene: TRBV10-2; CDR3aa: CASSEPNTGARGPQHF; CDR3nt: TGCGCCAGCAGTGAGCCAAACACAGGGGCCCGGGGGCCCCAGCATTTT
d_gene: TRBD2; abundance: .; j_gene: TRBJ2-1; v_gene: TRBV6-2/TRBV6-3; CDR3aa: CASNLLAGSTYNEQFF; CDR3nt: TGTGCCAGCAATCTACTAGCGGGGTCTACCTACAATGAGCAGTTCTTC
d_gene: TRBD2; abundance: many; j_gene: TRBJ2-5; v_gene: TRBV7-2; CDR3aa: CASTWTSGAKETQYF; CDR3nt: TGTGCCAGCACCTGGACTAGCGGGGCAAAAGAGACCCAGTACTTC
d_gene: TRBD2; abundance: many; j_gene: TRBJ2-1; v_gene: TRBV6-2/TRBV6-3; CDR3aa: CASSPRTSPRVKQFF; CDR3nt: TGTGCCAGCAGTCCGCGGACTAGCCCCAGGGTGAAGCAGTTCTTC
d_gene: .; abundance: medium-sized; j_gene: TRBJ1-1; v_gene: TRBV30; CDR3aa: CAWRRTSNTEAFF; CDR3nt: TGTGCCTGGAGGCGGACGTCGAACACTGAAGCTTTCTTT
d_gene: .; abundance: few; j_gene: TRBJ2-7; v_gene: TRBV5-5; CDR3aa: CASSLGSHYEQYF; CDR3nt: TGTGCCAGCAGCTTGGGCAGCCACTACGAGCAGTACTTC
d_gene: .; abundance: many; j_gene: TRBJ2-1; v_gene: TRBV2; CDR3aa: CASSETGGSWYNEQFF; CDR3nt: TGTGCCAGCAGTGAGACGGGTGGGAGCTGGTACAATGAGCAGTTCTTC
d_gene: .; abundance: many; j_gene: TRBJ1-1; v_gene: TRBV7-9; CDR3aa: CASSFEGQLNTEAFF; CDR3nt: TGTGCCAGCAGCTTCGAAGGACAGTTGAACACTGAAGCTTTCTTT
d_gene: TRBD2; abundance: many; j_gene: TRBJ2-7; v_gene: TRBV3-1; CDR3aa: CASSQEREYTYEQYF; CDR3nt: TGTGCCAGCAGCCAAGAGCGGGAGTACACCTACGAGCAGTACTTC
d_gene: TRBD2; abundance: many; j_gene: TRBJ2-1; v_gene: TRBV3-1; CDR3aa: CASSQASGRAGEQFF; CDR3nt: TGTGCCAGCAGCCAAGCTAGCGGGAGGGCAGGTGAGCAGTTCTTC
d_gene: .; abundance: many; j_gene: TRBJ2-1; v_gene: TRBV19; CDR3aa: CASSGTGTNEQFF; CDR3nt: TGTGCCAGTAGTGGAACAGGGACCAATGAGCAGTTCTTC
d_gene: .; abundance: many; j_gene: TRBJ1-2; v_gene: TRBV7-9; CDR3aa: CASSATGGYGYTF; CDR3nt: TGTGCCAGCAGCGCCACGGGGGGCTATGGCTACACCTTC
d_gene: .; abundance: medium-sized; j_gene: TRBJ2-5; v_gene: TRBV10-3; CDR3aa: CAISDTARGGETQYF; CDR3nt: TGTGCCATCAGTGACACAGCTCGTGGTGGAGAGACCCAGTACTTC
d_gene: TRBD2; abundance: medium-sized; j_gene: TRBJ2-7; v_gene: TRBV18; CDR3aa: CASSPALAGADEQYF; CDR3nt: TGTGCCAGCTCACCAGCCCTAGCGGGGGCCGACGAGCAGTACTTC
d_gene: .; abundance: many; j_gene: TRBJ2-5; v_gene: TRBV29-1; CDR3aa: CSAQWAGPETQYF; CDR3nt: TGCAGCGCACAGTGGGCAGGGCCAGAGACCCAGTACTTC
d_gene: .; abundance: many; j_gene: TRBJ2-5; v_gene: TRBV6-2/TRBV6-3; CDR3aa: CASSLQETQYF; CDR3nt: TGTGCCAGCAGTTTACAAGAGACCCAGTACTTC
d_gene: .; abundance: many; j_gene: TRBJ1-1; v_gene: TRBV2; CDR3aa: CASSTDMNTEAFF; CDR3nt: TGTGCCAGCAGTACAGACATGAACACTGAAGCTTTCTTT
d_gene: .; abundance: .; j_gene: TRBJ1-5; v_gene: TRBV18; CDR3aa: CASSPTPEVQDNQPQHF; CDR3nt: TGTGCCAGCTCACCAACCCCAGAAGTACAGGACAATCAGCCCCAGCATTTT
d_gene: TRBD2; abundance: medium-sized; j_gene: TRBJ2-7; v_gene: TRBV9; CDR3aa: CASSVGVGGYEQYF; CDR3nt: TGTGCCAGCAGCGTAGGAGTGGGAGGGTACGAGCAGTACTTC
d_gene: .; abundance: many; j_gene: TRBJ2-7; v_gene: TRBV20-1; CDR3aa: CSARSPWAMTYEQYF; CDR3nt: TGCAGTGCTAGAAGTCCGTGGGCAATGACCTACGAGCAGTACTTC
d_gene: .; abundance: .; j_gene: TRBJ2-3; v_gene: TRBV4-2; CDR3aa: CASSQDPQFNTQYF; CDR3nt: TGTGCCAGCAGCCAGGACCCGCAGTTTAATACGCAGTATTTT
d_gene: TRBD1; abundance: .; j_gene: TRBJ1-1; v_gene: TRBV6-6; CDR3aa: CASSYGLDRVDTEAFF; CDR3nt: TGTGCCAGCAGTTACGGGCTGGACAGGGTCGACACTGAAGCTTTCTTT